This is a list of T cell receptor beta chains from one sample in a study of regulatory T cells in long-lasting Graves disease. TCRdb passed the multiplex PCR reads through MiXCR, listing each CDR3 protein once. The sample carries 530,000 or so distinct CDR3 sequences, about 14% recorded once. The sample was also reused in another study, on T cells in Graves' hyperthyroidism and ophthalmopathy.

Sample: peripheral blood mononuclear cells (PBMCs), taken at new diagnosis, from a patient treated with antithyroid drugs. The source is a young man with Graves disease. Each CDR3 is given with its conserved first and last residue. D genes are given only for firm matches. Only some rows state a clone size, as once, few, many or a class for expanded clones.

cdr3_nt: TGTGCCAGCAGCTGGCCGGTGCGCGGGACTAACACTGAAGCTTTCTTT
cdr3_aa: CASSWPVRGTNTEAFF
d_call: NA
j_call: TRBJ1-1
v_call: TRBV5-5
clone_size: few

cdr3_nt: TGTGCCAGCAGTTCGGGACAGGGGGCTGGCTATGGCTACACCTTC
cdr3_aa: CASSSGQGAGYGYTF
d_call: TRBD1
j_call: TRBJ1-2
v_call: TRBV12-3/TRBV12-4
clone_size: NA

cdr3_nt: TGTGCCAGCAGCCCCACAGGGCTAGCGGGAGGGCCGGATCCAGATACGCAGTATTTT
cdr3_aa: CASSPTGLAGGPDPDTQYF
d_call: TRBD2
j_call: TRBJ2-3
v_call: TRBV7-9
clone_size: many

cdr3_nt: TGTGCCAGCAAGGAGCAGAGCTCCTACGAGCAGTACTTC
cdr3_aa: CASKEQSSYEQYF
d_call: NA
j_call: TRBJ2-7
v_call: TRBV27
clone_size: many

cdr3_nt: TGTGCCAGCACCGGAGGGATGCTCACAGATACGCAGTATTTT
cdr3_aa: CASTGGMLTDTQYF
d_call: NA
j_call: TRBJ2-3
v_call: TRBV9
clone_size: few

cdr3_nt: TGTGCCAGCAGTAAAACCCCGGGAGATGAGCAGTTCTTC
cdr3_aa: CASSKTPGDEQFF
d_call: NA
j_call: TRBJ2-1
v_call: TRBV27
clone_size: many

cdr3_nt: TGTGCTAGTGCCTTCCGACTAGCGGGATCTGGTGAGCAGTTCTTC
cdr3_aa: CASAFRLAGSGEQFF
d_call: TRBD2
j_call: TRBJ2-1
v_call: TRBV12-5
clone_size: many

cdr3_nt: TGTGCCAGCAGCTTGAGTAGCGGGAGCTTCTACGAGCAGTACTTC
cdr3_aa: CASSLSSGSFYEQYF
d_call: TRBD2
j_call: TRBJ2-7
v_call: TRBV7-2
clone_size: many

cdr3_nt: TGCGCCAGCAGTGGACTCAAAGCGACAGGCAAGACCCATGGCTACACCTTC
cdr3_aa: CASSGLKATGKTHGYTF
d_call: NA
j_call: TRBJ1-2
v_call: TRBV10-1
clone_size: many

cdr3_nt: TGTGCCGTAGGGAAAGATGGGGGAGTAAGTGAAGCTTTCTTT
cdr3_aa: CAVGKDGGVSEAFF
d_call: NA
j_call: TRBJ1-1
v_call: TRBV10-3
clone_size: NA

cdr3_nt: TGCGCCAGCAGCCAAGCCCGGACTAGCGGGAGTGCCTACGAGCAGTACTTC
cdr3_aa: CASSQARTSGSAYEQYF
d_call: TRBD2
j_call: TRBJ2-7
v_call: TRBV4-1
clone_size: NA

cdr3_nt: TGTGCCAGCAGCTTAGTGCCGATCTCTGGGGCCAACGTCCTGACTTTC
cdr3_aa: CASSLVPISGANVLTF
d_call: NA
j_call: TRBJ2-6
v_call: TRBV11-2
clone_size: many

cdr3_nt: TGTGCCAGCAGCGCCTCGACTAGCGGGAGTGGCAATGAGCAGTTCTTC
cdr3_aa: CASSASTSGSGNEQFF
d_call: TRBD2
j_call: TRBJ2-1
v_call: TRBV9
clone_size: many

cdr3_nt: TGCAGTGCTAGAGCGGAGGGGGCAGTAGCTTCACCCCTCCACTTT
cdr3_aa: CSARAEGAVASPLHF
d_call: TRBD1
j_call: TRBJ1-6
v_call: TRBV20-1
clone_size: NA

cdr3_nt: TGCAGCGCCGCTATCGACCAAGAGACCCAGTACTTC
cdr3_aa: CSAAIDQETQYF
d_call: NA
j_call: TRBJ2-5
v_call: TRBV29-1
clone_size: few

cdr3_nt: TGCGCCAGCAGCCATCCAATTGAGGCCAAAAACATTCAGTTCTTC
cdr3_aa: CASSHPIEAKNIQFF
d_call: NA
j_call: TRBJ2-1
v_call: TRBV4-1
clone_size: NA

cdr3_nt: TGTGCCAGCAGTCCAAGGACTAGCGCCGACACCGGGGAGCTGTTTTTT
cdr3_aa: CASSPRTSADTGELFF
d_call: TRBD2
j_call: TRBJ2-2
v_call: TRBV6-1
clone_size: NA

cdr3_nt: TGTGCCAGGGACAGGGACCCTTACGAGCAGTACTTC
cdr3_aa: CARDRDPYEQYF
d_call: TRBD1
j_call: TRBJ2-7
v_call: TRBV6-1
clone_size: few

cdr3_nt: TGTGCCAGCAGTAGCGGGGGGAACACCGGGGAGCTGTTTTTT
cdr3_aa: CASSSGGNTGELFF
d_call: TRBD2
j_call: TRBJ2-2
v_call: TRBV12-3/TRBV12-4
clone_size: many

cdr3_nt: TGTGCCACCTACGGACAGGGGCAGGTTTCAGATACGCAGTATTTT
cdr3_aa: CATYGQGQVSDTQYF
d_call: TRBD1
j_call: TRBJ2-3
v_call: TRBV10-3
clone_size: many

cdr3_nt: TGTGCCAGCAGCCTTACCCCGTACAGGGGGCGCGGTCAGCCCCAGCATTTT
cdr3_aa: CASSLTPYRGRGQPQHF
d_call: TRBD1
j_call: TRBJ1-5
v_call: TRBV7-2
clone_size: NA

cdr3_nt: TGTGCCAGCATTTCGGGATCCCCCAACTATGGCTACACCTTC
cdr3_aa: CASISGSPNYGYTF
d_call: NA
j_call: TRBJ1-2
v_call: TRBV6-1
clone_size: many

cdr3_nt: TGTGCCAGCAGTTTTCGAGGGCTAGCGGGGTATCGGAATGAGCAGTTCTTC
cdr3_aa: CASSFRGLAGYRNEQFF
d_call: TRBD2
j_call: TRBJ2-1
v_call: TRBV27
clone_size: NA

cdr3_nt: TGTGCCAGTAGTCCCAAGCCGGGACTAGCGGGGGGGCATGAGCAGTTCTTC
cdr3_aa: CASSPKPGLAGGHEQFF
d_call: TRBD2
j_call: TRBJ2-1
v_call: TRBV19
clone_size: NA

cdr3_nt: TGTGCCTGGAGTGTACCGGGGGGAGTCTACGAGCAGTACTTC
cdr3_aa: CAWSVPGGVYEQYF
d_call: TRBD2
j_call: TRBJ2-7
v_call: TRBV30
clone_size: many

cdr3_nt: TGTGCCAGTAGTGCTTACATCGGGAGGAACTATGGCTACACCTTC
cdr3_aa: CASSAYIGRNYGYTF
d_call: NA
j_call: TRBJ1-2
v_call: TRBV19
clone_size: many

cdr3_nt: TGTGCCAGCAGCCTAGACAGGGGACAGTCCCAGTACTTC
cdr3_aa: CASSLDRGQSQYF
d_call: TRBD1
j_call: TRBJ2-4
v_call: TRBV7-9
clone_size: NA

cdr3_nt: TGTGCCAGCAGACCAACACCGGGACCCCCGAATGAGCAGTTCTTC
cdr3_aa: CASRPTPGPPNEQFF
d_call: NA
j_call: TRBJ2-1
v_call: TRBV6-2/TRBV6-3
clone_size: many

cdr3_nt: TGCAGCGTTGACACCGGGCTCAATGAGCAGTTCTTC
cdr3_aa: CSVDTGLNEQFF
d_call: NA
j_call: TRBJ2-1
v_call: TRBV29-1
clone_size: NA

cdr3_nt: TGTGCCAGCAGCGCGGAGACAGGGGTGAATGGCAATGAGCAGTTCTTC
cdr3_aa: CASSAETGVNGNEQFF
d_call: TRBD1
j_call: TRBJ2-1
v_call: TRBV7-6
clone_size: many

cdr3_nt: TGTGCCAGCCTAGGGACAGGGGACACCGGGGAGCTGTTTTTT
cdr3_aa: CASLGTGDTGELFF
d_call: TRBD1
j_call: TRBJ2-2
v_call: TRBV28
clone_size: NA

cdr3_nt: TGTGCCAGCAGGGGGGACACCTTAACCTATGGCTACACCTTC
cdr3_aa: CASRGDTLTYGYTF
d_call: NA
j_call: TRBJ1-2
v_call: TRBV2
clone_size: many

cdr3_nt: TGTGCCAGCAGTCAACCGGGACAGATCACCGGGGAGCTGTTTTTT
cdr3_aa: CASSQPGQITGELFF
d_call: TRBD1
j_call: TRBJ2-2
v_call: TRBV6-2/TRBV6-3
clone_size: many

cdr3_nt: TGCGCCAGCAGCGTGACTAGCGGGAGCACCAATGAGCAGTTCTTC
cdr3_aa: CASSVTSGSTNEQFF
d_call: TRBD2
j_call: TRBJ2-1
v_call: TRBV5-1
clone_size: many

cdr3_nt: TGCGCCAGCAGCCCCCGGGGGGGCAGTATGAACACTGAAGCTTTCTTT
cdr3_aa: CASSPRGGSMNTEAFF
d_call: NA
j_call: TRBJ1-1
v_call: TRBV5-1
clone_size: many

cdr3_nt: TGTGCCAGCAGCTTTCCGAGCTCTGGAAACACCATATATTTT
cdr3_aa: CASSFPSSGNTIYF
d_call: NA
j_call: TRBJ1-3
v_call: TRBV7-9
clone_size: NA

cdr3_nt: TGTGCCAGCAGTTTTATCCCAAGGGCAGGAAAGGGCCCTGAAGCTTTCTTT
cdr3_aa: CASSFIPRAGKGPEAFF
d_call: NA
j_call: TRBJ1-1
v_call: TRBV12-3/TRBV12-4
clone_size: many

cdr3_nt: TGTGCCAGCAGCCAAGTATTAGTGTCGGCGGCTTGGAATGAAAAACTGTTTTTT
cdr3_aa: CASSQVLVSAAWNEKLFF
d_call: NA
j_call: TRBJ1-4
v_call: TRBV3-1
clone_size: few

cdr3_nt: TGCGCCAGCAGCTTGGGACCGGGTAAAGCCTCAAATACGCAGTATTTT
cdr3_aa: CASSLGPGKASNTQYF
d_call: NA
j_call: TRBJ2-3
v_call: TRBV5-1
clone_size: NA

cdr3_nt: TGCAGTGCTCATGTGGGGTCCTCCTACGAGCAGTACTTC
cdr3_aa: CSAHVGSSYEQYF
d_call: NA
j_call: TRBJ2-7
v_call: TRBV20-1
clone_size: many